This TCR beta chain was profiled in a study of shared clonotypes between healthy human individuals. General study points: Rarefaction showed sorted-subset sequencing was incomplete despite large depth. The sampled material consisted only of blood, and tissue repertoires are likely to differ.

On this clone: Antigen unknown.

The V end was cut by 6 bases, the J end by 3 bases, with 12 bases between. The CDR3 runs to 13 residues. Germline V lookup: CDR1 SGHNT, CDR2 YYREEE (reference sequence). TCRdb's table, derived via immunoSEQ multiplex PCR, lists solely in-frame clones and lacks some. Of some 2.3 million clones in the sample, more than 85% were seen once. This TCR came from a young man in good health. Some clones in this sample may be carry-over from other donors' samples. The chain employs TRBV5-4 and TRBJ1-1, with unresolved D. The specimen was naive CD4+ T cells from PBMCs. The subset denotes: CD45RA+ positively selected. The CDR3 loop is CASTTVGDTEAFF. CDR3 coding DNA: TGTGCCAGCACAACGGTGGGTGACACTGAAGCTTTCTTT.